These 18 T cell receptor beta chains came from one sample sequenced in a study of shared clonotypes between healthy human individuals. Produced via immunoSEQ multiplex PCR; TCRdb's table is partial and in-frame only. The sample lists about 2.2 million clones; about 93% were seen once. Terminally differentiated effector memory CD45RA+ cells were excluded from the naive CD8 cells, which were CD45RO-negative and positively selected for CCR7. The sample taken for sequencing was naive CD8+ T cells from PBMCs. These receptors all stem from a man younger than 35 in good health. Some clones in this sample may be carry-over from other donors' samples.

The chain combines TRBV27 with TRBJ2-7; unclear D gene. The germline gives CDR1 MNHEY, CDR2 SMNVEV (reference sequence). The CDR3 is 16 amino acids. Trimming cost V 0 bases and J 0 bases, with 12 bases left between them. The CDR3 sequence is CASSLSPEYSSYEQYF. The CDR3 coding sequence is TGTGCCAGCAGTTTATCCCCGGAATATAGCTCCTACGAGCAGTACTTC.

Comment on this clone: This CDR3 is also generated by other DNA sequences in the sample. The chain combines TRBV28 with TRBJ2-7, with 12 bases identical to TRBD2. This CDR3 has 15 residues. In germline, CDR1 is MDHEN, CDR2 SYDVKM. V gave up 6 bases and J gave up 2 bases; unmatched junction bases: 5. In DNA form, the CDR3 reads TGTGCCAGCAGCCTCGGACTAGCGGGACCCTACGAGCAGTACTTC. This translates into CASSLGLAGPYEQYF.

CDR3 sequence (DNA): TGTGCCGGAAAGGGAAAAGGGGGATCGAACTATGGCTACACCTTC. Translated, it gives CAGKGKGGSNYGYTF. The chain combines TRBV6-1 with TRBJ1-2, with D perhaps TRBD1 (6 bases). This CDR3 region has 15 residues. The V gene's germline CDR1 is MNHNS and CDR2 SASEGT. V was pared by 11 bases and J by 2 bases, with 21 bases between.

The chain's CDR3 is CASSGGDRPYEQYF. The CDR3 coding sequence is TGTGCCAGCAGCGGAGGAGACAGACCCTACGAGCAGTACTTC. This chain connects TRBV7-3 to TRBJ2-7; perhaps D is TRBD1 or TRBD2 (5 bases each). The CDR3 is 14 amino acids. The germline V and J ends were trimmed by 5 bases and 2 bases, with 13 bases remaining between them. Germline-derived CDR1 and CDR2 are SGHTA and FQGTGA.

This clone was observed a handful of times. The J gene is TRBJ1-1, the V gene TRBV27, with a weak D call TRBD1 (5 bases). Trimming removed 4 bases at V and 7 bases at J, with 13 bases between. The CDR3 totals 13 residues. CDR1 MNHEY and CDR2 SMNVEV come from the germline V gene (reference sequence). The DNA of the CDR3 is TGTGCCAGCAGTTGGGGTGTTGGGGGTGAAGCTTTCTTT. Amino acids: CASSWGVGGEAFF.

The CDR3 DNA reads as TGCGCCAGCAGCCGATTGACAGGGAGTGGAAACATTCAGTACTTC. This codes for CASSRLTGSGNIQYF. The genes are TRBV4-1 and TRBJ2-4, with 7 bases aligning to TRBD1. The V gene end was trimmed by 4 bases and the J gene end by 6 bases; junction bases not matched to a gene: 9. This CDR3 has 15 residues. Germline loops: CDR1 MGHRA, CDR2 YSYEKL.

The V gene is TRBV27, the J gene TRBJ2-5; D uncertain. Germline V CDR1 and CDR2: MNHEY, SMNVEV (reference sequence). The ends were cut back, 0 bases at V and 5 bases at J, with 13 bases in the middle. The CDR3 loop spans 15 amino acids. The chain's CDR3 is CASSLSGIPGETQYF. CDR3 DNA: TGTGCCAGCAGTTTATCGGGGATTCCCGGGGAGACCCAGTACTTC.

V usage is TRBV7-3 and J usage is TRBJ2-2; 7 bases match TRBD1. Germline-derived CDR1 and CDR2 are SGHTA and FQGTGA. The CDR3 loop spans 15 amino acids. V lost 5 bases and J lost 3; bases outside the gene matches: 6. CDR3 amino acids: CASSPLGQYTGELFF. CDR3 nucleotide sequence: TGTGCCAGCAGCCCCCTGGGACAGTACACCGGGGAGCTGTTTTTT.

The V gene is TRBV27, the J gene TRBJ1-4; TRBD1 might be the D (5 bases). The V and J ends lost 2 bases and 7 bases respectively, with 20 bases between them. CDR3 length: 17 amino acids. CDR1 is MNHEY, CDR2 SMNVEV, per germline (reference sequence). The CDR3 DNA follows: TGTGCCAGCAGTTTAACTCGGTTTGCCACAGGTAGTGAAAAACTGTTTTTT. It codes for CASSLTRFATGSEKLFF.

The rearrangement joins TRBV6-6 to TRBJ1-6; D is ambiguous. The CDR3 is made up of 14 amino acids. V was clipped by 0 bases and J by 4 bases, with 4 bases between them. Germline CDR1 and CDR2: MNHNY and SVGAGI (reference sequence). CDR3 protein: CASSYSEYNSPLHF. For the CDR3, the DNA is TGTGCCAGCAGTTACTCGGAATATAATTCACCCCTCCACTTT.

V gene TRBV2 combines with J gene TRBJ2-1; D tentatively reads TRBD1 or TRBD2 (5 bases each). Between the trimmed V and J ends, which lost 7 bases and 2 bases, there was a span of 18 bases. CDR3 size: 16 residues. CDR1 is SNHLY and CDR2 is FYNNEI in the germline V gene. This CDR3 is CASTPSGRGAYNEQFF. The CDR3 DNA sequence: TGTGCCAGCACCCCGTCTGGTCGGGGCGCCTACAATGAGCAGTTCTTC.

The chain joins TRBV6-1 to TRBJ2-1; possibly TRBD1 for D (5 bases). This CDR3 has 13 residues. Trimming removed 3 bases at V and 5 bases at J, with 8 bases between. CDR1 is MNHNS and CDR2 is SASEGT in the germline V gene. The CDR3 is CASSDWTHNEQFF. As DNA, the CDR3 is TGTGCCAGCAGTGACTGGACACACAATGAGCAGTTCTTC.

Turning to this clone: The sample holds other DNA sequences that translate to the same CDR3. The chain uses TRBV7-3 and TRBJ2-1; the D gene could be TRBD1 or TRBD2 (5 bases each). The CDR3 covers 13 residues. Between the trimmed V and J ends, which lost 3 bases and 8 bases, there was a span of 11 bases. Germline lookup yields CDR1 SGHTA and CDR2 FQGTGA. CDR3 coding DNA: TGTGCCAGCAGCTTGGGGCTAGCCGATGAGCAGTTCTTC. Encoded protein: CASSLGLADEQFF.

The chain carries TRBV5-1 and TRBJ1-1; tentatively, D is TRBD1 (5 bases). Trimming took 4 bases from V and 10 from J, leaving 11 bases between them. Germline assignment: CDR1 SGHRS and CDR2 YFSETQ. The CDR3 has 11 amino acids. CDR3 loop: CASSLGTRAFF. CDR3 in DNA: TGCGCCAGCAGCCTCGGGACTCGAGCTTTCTTT. The variable domain in full, with the rest retrieved from reference TRBV5-1 and TRBJ1-1, is KAGVTQTPRYLIKTRGQQVTLSCSPISGHRSVSWYQQTPGQGLQFLFEYFSETQRNKGNFPGRFSGRQFSNSRSEMNVSTLELGDSALYLCASSLGTRAFFGQGTRLTVV.

The J gene is TRBJ2-2, the V gene TRBV29-1; D gene unclear. The CDR3 contains 15 residues. From germline, CDR1 is SQVTM and CDR2 ANQGSEA. Trimming cost V 6 bases and J 8 bases, with 22 bases left between them. The CDR3 DNA is TGCAGCGTCTACTTGTCAGGTCCTATCAAGGGGGAGCTGTTTTTT. Translating gives CSVYLSGPIKGELFF.

The chain couples TRBV4-2 to TRBJ2-4, with TRBD2 matching over 7 bases. The CDR3 totals 18 residues. The trim removed 0 bases at V and 4 bases at J, leaving 12 bases unmatched. CDR1 and CDR2 (germline): LGHNA, YNFKEQ. CDR3 loop: CASSQEFMGEGIKNIQYF. The DNA of the CDR3 is TGTGCCAGCAGCCAAGAATTCATGGGGGAGGGCATAAAAAACATTCAGTACTTC.

This rearrangement joins TRBV15 to TRBJ2-2, with 10 bases fitting TRBD2. V lost 4 bases to trimming and J lost 4 bases; unmatched junction nucleotides: 3. This CDR3 is built from 15 residues. CDR1 and CDR2 from the germline V gene are LNHNV and YYDKDF (reference sequence). The CDR3 protein is CATSTVAGGTGELFF. The CDR3 bases are TGTGCCACCAGCACTGTAGCGGGAGGCACCGGGGAGCTGTTTTTT.

The V call is TRBV19, the J call TRBJ2-1, with a tentative D call TRBD2 (6 bases). Trimming cost V 1 base and J 5 bases, with 6 bases left between them. This CDR3 comprises 13 residues. Germline V gene data show CDR1 as LNHDA and CDR2 as SQIVND (reference sequence). This CDR3 is CASSIGTNNEQFF. Written as DNA, the CDR3 is TGTGCCAGTAGTATAGGGACTAACAATGAGCAGTTCTTC. The complete variable domain, with remaining parts taken from reference TRBV19 and TRBJ2-1, reads DGGITQSPKYLFRKEGQNVTLSCEQNLNHDAMYWYRQDPGQGLRLIYYSQIVNDFQKGDIAEGYSVSREKKESFPLTVTSAQKNPTAFYLCASSIGTNNEQFFGPGTRLTVL.